The 15 T cell receptor beta chains in this list originate from one sample, sequenced in a study of T cell responses to AZD1222 COVID-19 vaccine. Here immunoSEQ multiplex PCR was the method, and the copy in TCRdb shows in-frame clones only, minus some. This table has over 120,000 clones, around 93% appearing once. The sample in question was peripheral blood, obtained on day 0 of AZD1222 vaccination. All receptors derive from an adult in good health.

This chain joins TRBV2 and TRBJ1-1, with TRBD1 matching 7 bases. This CDR3 contains 14 residues. V was pared by 7 bases and J by 6 bases, with 11 bases of the junction left unmatched. Germline V gene sequence: CDR1 SNHLY, CDR2 FYNNEI. CDR3 region: CASNPQGLRSEAFF. The CDR3 DNA reads TGTGCCAGCAATCCACAGGGGCTGAGATCTGAAGCTTTCTTT.

The V gene is TRBV30, the J gene TRBJ2-5; possible D gene TRBD1, 5 bases. This CDR3 spans 14 amino acids. The germline gives CDR1 GTSNPN, CDR2 SVGIG (reference sequence). V lost 2 bases, J lost 5 bases, and 15 bases lay in between. CDR3 in amino acids: CAWSRPLGRETQYF. In DNA form, the CDR3 reads TGTGCCTGGAGTAGACCCCTGGGGCGGGAGACCCAGTACTTC.

V usage is TRBV6-5 and J usage is TRBJ2-7, with D perhaps matching TRBD1 (6 bases). Germline lookup yields CDR1 MNHEY and CDR2 SVGAGI. The V end lost 10 bases, the J end lost 5 bases, and 21 bases lay between the germline ends. The CDR3 is 14 residues long. CDR3 loop: CATAPRGDFDEQYF. Here the CDR3 DNA reads TGTGCCACCGCCCCCAGGGGCGATTTCGACGAGCAGTACTTC.

The chain is built from TRBV3-1 (or the pseudogene TRBV3-2) and TRBJ2-2; TRBD1 might be the D (5 bases). V lost 3 bases and J lost 5, with 10 bases in between. The germline CDR1 and CDR2 sequences are LGHDT and YNNKEL (reference sequence). This CDR3 has 14 amino acids. The CDR3 coding sequence is TGTGCCAGCAGCCACTCAGGGTATACCGGGGAGCTGTTTTTT. It specifies CASSHSGYTGELFF.

The rearrangement uses TRBV28 and TRBJ1-2; TRBD1 matches 7 bases. The germline CDR1 and CDR2 sequences are MDHEN and SYDVKM. CDR3 length: 15 residues. J lost 4 bases, V lost 8 bases, and 13 bases had no gene match. CDR3 nucleotides: TGTGCCAGCGGTTCCGGGACAGTTCCCCTCTATGGCTACACCTTC. As protein: CASGSGTVPLYGYTF.

The chain combines TRBV6-1 with TRBJ1-4, with TRBD1 as a possible D gene (5 bases). Trimming removed 0 bases at V and 8 bases at J, with 13 bases between. The CDR3 has 15 amino acids. The germline gives CDR1 MNHNS, CDR2 SASEGT. The CDR3 DNA reads as TGTGCCAGCAGTGAAGCCGGGACGGTGAGGGAAAAACTGTTTTTT. It yields the protein CASSEAGTVREKLFF.

The gene calls are TRBV6-1 and TRBJ2-1; D gene unclear. CDR1 is MNHNS and CDR2 is SASEGT in the germline V gene. Trimming left V 2 bases short and J 0 bases short, with 14 bases between. The CDR3 spans 17 residues. The CDR3 spells CASSEPPWDSSYNEQFF. The CDR3 nucleotides are TGTGCCAGCAGTGAACCCCCCTGGGATAGCTCCTACAATGAGCAGTTCTTC.

The CDR3 DNA reads TGTGCTAGTGGTTTGGTACCTTCAGTGTCTGGCTACACCTTC. Its translation is CASGLVPSVSGYTF. The J gene is TRBJ1-2, the V gene TRBV12-5; no reliable D call. Trimming removed 0 bases at V and 7 bases at J, with 12 bases between. CDR3 length: 14 residues. CDR1 is LGHNT, CDR2 FRNRAP, per germline.

As for this clone: Other DNA sequences in this specimen translate into the identical CDR3. The rearrangement links TRBV9 to TRBJ1-3; possible D gene TRBD1, 5 bases. The CDR3 contains 14 residues. Germline values: CDR1 SGDLS, CDR2 YYNGEE. V gave up 0 bases and J gave up 4 bases, with 8 bases separating them. CDR3 protein: CASSVAGFGNTIYF. DNA for the CDR3: TGTGCCAGCAGCGTAGCAGGGTTCGGAAACACCATATATTTT.

The rearrangement uses TRBV5-4 and TRBJ1-6, with D unresolved. Trimming took 4 bases from V and 7 from J, leaving 12 bases between them. This CDR3 has 14 amino acids. Per the germline V gene, CDR1 is SGHNT and CDR2 is YYREEE (reference sequence). The CDR3 reads CASSLDRINSPLHF. CDR3 DNA: TGTGCCAGCAGCCTGGACCGAATCAATTCACCCCTCCACTTT.

This chain uses TRBV4-1 with TRBJ2-2; D gene uncertain. Germline V gene sequence: CDR1 MGHRA, CDR2 YSYEKL. Trimming removed 1 base at V and 5 bases at J, with 11 bases between. The CDR3 contains 15 residues. The chain's CDR3 is CASSQGQVITGELFF. CDR3 sequence (DNA): TGCGCCAGCAGCCAAGGCCAAGTGATAACCGGGGAGCTGTTTTTT.

CDR3 in amino acids: CASSEGRNNQPQHF. The CDR3, as DNA: TGTGCCAGCAGTGAGGGCAGAAACAATCAGCCCCAGCATTTT. J is TRBJ1-5 and V is TRBV2, with D unresolved. The CDR3 runs 14 residues. Germline V CDR1 and CDR2: SNHLY, FYNNEI. Trimming removed 3 bases from V and 3 bases from J, with 9 bases in between.

The chain combines TRBV21-1 with TRBJ1-2. TRBV21-1 constitutes a pseudogene. The CDR3 totals 15 residues. CDR3 region: CASSKTGSVPPGYTF. The CDR3 region has the DNA TGTGCCAGCAGCAAGACCGGGTCGGTGCCCCCCGGCTACACCTTC.

This clone was seen only a few times. The chain combines TRBV6-5 with TRBJ1-6; 9 bases are shared with TRBD1. This CDR3 is built from 15 residues. V dropped 6 bases and J dropped 7; count of bases not matched to a gene: 7. Per germline, CDR1 MNHEY and CDR2 SVGAGI. The CDR3 coding sequence is TGTGCCAGCAGAATCCGGGACAGGGTAAATTCACCCCTCCACTTT. Translating gives CASRIRDRVNSPLHF.

V and J are TRBV19 and TRBJ2-5; D is unclear. The CDR3 has 14 amino acids. The germline gives CDR1 LNHDA, CDR2 SQIVND (reference sequence). V was pared by 3 bases and J by 2 bases, with 10 bases between. The CDR3 sequence is CASSILLGQETQYF. DNA of the CDR3: TGTGCCAGTAGTATTCTCCTGGGGCAAGAGACCCAGTACTTC.